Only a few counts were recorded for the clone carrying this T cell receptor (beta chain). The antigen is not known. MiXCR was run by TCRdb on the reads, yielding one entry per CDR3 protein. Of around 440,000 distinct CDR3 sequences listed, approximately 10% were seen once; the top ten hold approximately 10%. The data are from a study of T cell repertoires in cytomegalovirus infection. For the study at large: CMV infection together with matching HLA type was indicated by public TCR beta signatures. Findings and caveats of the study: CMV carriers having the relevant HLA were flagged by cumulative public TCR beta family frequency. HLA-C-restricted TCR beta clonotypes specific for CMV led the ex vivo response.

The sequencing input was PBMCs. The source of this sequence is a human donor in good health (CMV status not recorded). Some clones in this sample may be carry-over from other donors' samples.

CDR3 amino acids: CASTIEGAQFF. CDR3 nucleotides: TGTGCCAGCACAATAGAGGGGGCTCAGTTCTTC. The chain is built from TRBV28 and TRBJ2-1; 7 bases align to TRBD1. CDR3 length equals 11 residues. V dropped 7 bases and J dropped 13; count of bases not matched to a gene: 7. Looked up from germline, CDR1 is MDHEN and CDR2 is SYDVKM.